A selection of T cell receptor beta chains follows, all from one sample in a study of shared clonotypes between healthy human individuals. Sequencing was performed with immunoSEQ multiplex PCR; in TCRdb, only in-frame clones are kept and a portion is missing. The data contain millions of clones, roughly 94% of them singletons. The specimen was naive CD4+ T cells sorted from blood. Source of these receptors: a man between 18 and 35 years old in good health. The CDR3 runs from the conserved cysteine through the conserved F or W. A D gene is named only where the DNA matches it firmly. Only part of the rows carry a size: once, few, many, or a class if the clone is expanded.

V: TRBV5-1; J: TRBJ2-5; D: NA; size: NA; DNA: TGCGCCAGCAGCCCTCAGGGAAAAGAGACCCAGTACTTC; CDR3: CASSPQGKETQYF
V: TRBV29-1; J: TRBJ2-5; D: NA; size: NA; DNA: TGCAGCGTTGTAGGGAGCGGAGAGACCCAGTACTTC; CDR3: CSVVGSGETQYF
V: TRBV6-5; J: TRBJ2-7; D: NA; size: NA; DNA: TGTGCCAGCAGTCCCGGGAGTGTGACCGAGCAGTACTTC; CDR3: CASSPGSVTEQYF
V: TRBV6-6; J: TRBJ2-1; D: NA; size: NA; DNA: TGTGCCAGCAGTTGGCCCGGGGGCAATGAGCAGTTCTTC; CDR3: CASSWPGGNEQFF
V: TRBV5-1; J: TRBJ1-5; D: NA; size: NA; DNA: TGCGCCAGCAGCTTGGCAGGCAGCAATCAGCCCCAGCATTTT; CDR3: CASSLAGSNQPQHF
V: TRBV19; J: TRBJ2-7; D: TRBD1; size: NA; DNA: TGTGCCAGTAGACGGGACAGGGACCACGAGCAGTACTTC; CDR3: CASRRDRDHEQYF
V: TRBV5-1; J: TRBJ1-1; D: TRBD1; size: NA; DNA: TGCGCCAGCAGCTGGGGACAGCCGGAGTGGGGCACTGAAGCTTTCTTT; CDR3: CASSWGQPEWGTEAFF
V: TRBV9; J: TRBJ1-5; D: NA; size: NA; DNA: TGTGCCAGCAGCGTAGACCTGAATCAGCCCCAGCATTTT; CDR3: CASSVDLNQPQHF
V: TRBV7-8; J: TRBJ2-5; D: TRBD2; size: NA; DNA: TGTGCCAGCAGCTTTAGCGGGGGAACCCAAGAGACCCAGTACTTC; CDR3: CASSFSGGTQETQYF
V: TRBV15; J: TRBJ2-7; D: TRBD2; size: once; DNA: TGTGCCACCAGCATTCCCGGGACTAGCTACGAGCAGTACTTC; CDR3: CATSIPGTSYEQYF
V: TRBV6-1; J: TRBJ2-3; D: TRBD2; size: NA; DNA: TGTGCCAGCAGTGTCCGACTAGCGGGGGTTACAGATACGCAGTATTTT; CDR3: CASSVRLAGVTDTQYF
V: TRBV10-2; J: TRBJ1-2; D: TRBD1; size: NA; DNA: TGCGCCAGCAGTGAGTCGAGACAGGGGGCCTTGTACACCTTC; CDR3: CASSESRQGALYTF
V: TRBV19; J: TRBJ2-1; D: TRBD2; size: NA; DNA: TGTGCCAGTAGTAGAAGTGGGACTAGCGGGATAGAAGAGCAGTTCTTC; CDR3: CASSRSGTSGIEEQFF
V: TRBV7-2; J: TRBJ2-5; D: NA; size: NA; DNA: TGTGCCAGCAGCTTAGCGAGCACAGTCGAGACCCAGTACTTC; CDR3: CASSLASTVETQYF
V: TRBV10-2; J: TRBJ1-2; D: NA; size: NA; DNA: TGCGCCAGCAGCCGACAGAGCCTCTATGGCTACACCTTC; CDR3: CASSRQSLYGYTF
V: TRBV27; J: TRBJ2-7; D: TRBD1; size: NA; DNA: TGTGCCAGCAGTTTAGCCCAGGGGGTTCCCTCCGAGCAGTACTTC; CDR3: CASSLAQGVPSEQYF
V: TRBV30; J: TRBJ1-5; D: NA; size: NA; DNA: TGTGCCTGGAGTGCCGGGCAAGGGGCAGGAGTGCCCCAGCATTTT; CDR3: CAWSAGQGAGVPQHF
V: TRBV5-1; J: TRBJ1-3; D: TRBD1; size: NA; DNA: TGCGCCAGCAGCCTGGGACAGACCTCTGGAAACACCATATATTTT; CDR3: CASSLGQTSGNTIYF
V: TRBV7-6; J: TRBJ2-7; D: NA; size: NA; DNA: TGTGCCAGCAGCTTAGCGGAAACAGGTTACGAGCAGTACTTC; CDR3: CASSLAETGYEQYF
V: TRBV6-5; J: TRBJ1-1; D: NA; size: NA; DNA: TGTGCCAGCAGTTACTCGAGAGGGCAGGGGACTGAAGCTTTCTTT; CDR3: CASSYSRGQGTEAFF
V: TRBV7-3; J: TRBJ1-5; D: TRBD1; size: once; DNA: TGTGCCAGCAGCACTCGGACAGGAGACAATCAGCCCCAGCATTTT; CDR3: CASSTRTGDNQPQHF
V: TRBV6-1; J: TRBJ2-7; D: NA; size: NA; DNA: TGTGCCAGCAGTCCTCTCGATGAGCCCTACGAGCAGTACTTC; CDR3: CASSPLDEPYEQYF
V: TRBV4-1; J: TRBJ2-3; D: TRBD2; size: NA; DNA: TGCGCCAGCAGCCCAGCTAGCGGGAGGTACACAGATACGCAGTATTTT; CDR3: CASSPASGRYTDTQYF
V: TRBV6-6; J: TRBJ1-6; D: NA; size: once; DNA: TGTGCCAGCACCCCCCGGGCGGCTGATTCACCCCTCCACTTT; CDR3: CASTPRAADSPLHF
V: TRBV27; J: TRBJ2-7; D: NA; size: NA; DNA: TGTGCCAGCAGTCTGGGTTGGACGGCGACGTTTCAGTACTTC; CDR3: CASSLGWTATFQYF
V: TRBV4-3; J: TRBJ2-7; D: NA; size: NA; DNA: TGCGCCAGCAGCCAAGTTCTAGCTGCCTACGAGCAGTACTTC; CDR3: CASSQVLAAYEQYF
V: TRBV18; J: TRBJ1-2; D: NA; size: NA; DNA: TGTGCCAGCTCACCGGTCGGTCAGGGAGGTGGCTACACCTTC; CDR3: CASSPVGQGGGYTF
V: TRBV12-1; J: TRBJ1-5; D: NA; size: NA; DNA: TGTGCCAGCAGCTCAAGGGGGAGGCAGCCCCAGCATTTT; CDR3: CASSSRGRQPQHF
V: TRBV19; J: TRBJ1-2; D: NA; size: NA; DNA: TGTGCCAGTAGTCCACAGGGCGGTGATGGCTACACCTTC; CDR3: CASSPQGGDGYTF
V: TRBV7-2; J: TRBJ2-1; D: TRBD2; size: NA; DNA: TGTGCCAGCAGCTTTGAGGTAGCGGGAACGAATGAGCAGTTCTTC; CDR3: CASSFEVAGTNEQFF
V: TRBV6-6; J: TRBJ2-3; D: NA; size: NA; DNA: TGTGCCAGCAGCCCTAGTGGAGGGGGCCACACAGATACGCAGTATTTT; CDR3: CASSPSGGGHTDTQYF